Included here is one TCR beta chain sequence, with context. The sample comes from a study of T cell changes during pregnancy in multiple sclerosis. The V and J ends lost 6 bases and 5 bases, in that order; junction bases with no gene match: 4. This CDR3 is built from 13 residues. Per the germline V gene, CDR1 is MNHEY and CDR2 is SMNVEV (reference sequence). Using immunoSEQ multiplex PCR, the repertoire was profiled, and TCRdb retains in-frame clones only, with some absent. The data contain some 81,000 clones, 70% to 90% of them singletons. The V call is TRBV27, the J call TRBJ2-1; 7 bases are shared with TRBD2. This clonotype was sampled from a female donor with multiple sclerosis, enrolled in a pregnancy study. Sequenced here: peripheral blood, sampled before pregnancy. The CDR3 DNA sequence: TGTGCCAGCAGGAGCGGGGTACACAATGAGCAGTTCTTC. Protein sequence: CASRSGVHNEQFF.